This paragraph covers one T cell receptor (beta chain) sequence. The source of the sample is a study of cytomegalovirus exposure and HLA in healthy donors. With 60 Vbeta and 13 Jbeta primers, the PCR was carried out. Method: immunoSEQ multiplex PCR; TCRdb's copy keeps in-frame clones and lacks some. The sample yields 170,000 or so clones, roughly three quarters seen once. Germline loops: CDR1 SGHRS, CDR2 YFSETQ. This CDR3 region has 15 residues. V was shortened by 4 bases and J by 1 base, with 14 bases between the two germline ends. This TCR was sampled from a woman aged 45-65 years in good health and CMV-seropositive. Sequenced sample: PBMCs. The rearrangement uses TRBV5-1 and TRBJ1-1, with D perhaps TRBD1 (5 bases). CDR3 sequence: CASSPGGLGNTEAFF. The CDR3 DNA reads as TGCGCCAGCAGCCCCGGGGGACTAGGGAACACTGAAGCTTTCTTT.